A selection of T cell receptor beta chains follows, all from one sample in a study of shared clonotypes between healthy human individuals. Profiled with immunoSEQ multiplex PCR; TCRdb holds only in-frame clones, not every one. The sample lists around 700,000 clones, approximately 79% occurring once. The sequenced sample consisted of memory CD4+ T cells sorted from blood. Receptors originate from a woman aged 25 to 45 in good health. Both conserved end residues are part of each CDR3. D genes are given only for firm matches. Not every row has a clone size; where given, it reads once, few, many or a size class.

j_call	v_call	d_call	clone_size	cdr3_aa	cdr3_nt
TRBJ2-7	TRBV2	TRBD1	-	CASRPETGYEQYF	TGTGCCAGCAGACCCGAGACAGGGTACGAGCAGTACTTC
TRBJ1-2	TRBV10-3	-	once	CAISTHREGYTF	TGTGCCATCAGTACTCACAGGGAAGGCTACACCTTC
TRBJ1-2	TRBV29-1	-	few	CSVDGVAGANGYTF	TGCAGCGTTGATGGGGTGGCAGGGGCCAATGGCTACACCTTC
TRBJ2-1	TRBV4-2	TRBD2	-	CASGQGLAGENEQFF	TGTGCCAGCGGACAGGGACTAGCGGGCGAGAATGAGCAGTTCTTC
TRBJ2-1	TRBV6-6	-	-	CASTMEQTGRNEQFF	TGTGCCAGCACCATGGAGCAAACGGGGAGGAATGAGCAGTTCTTC
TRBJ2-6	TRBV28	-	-	CASTKLLPMRTGANVLTF	TGTGCCAGCACTAAATTATTACCTATGCGCACTGGGGCCAACGTCCTGACTTTC
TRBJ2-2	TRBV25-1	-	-	CASSESHVSFPGELFF	TGTGCCAGCAGTGAGTCACACGTTTCTTTCCCCGGGGAGCTGTTTTTT
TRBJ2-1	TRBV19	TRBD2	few	CASSINSGRMNEQFF	TGTGCCAGTAGTATTAACAGCGGGAGAATGAATGAGCAGTTCTTC
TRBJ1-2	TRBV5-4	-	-	CASSPQLTGIYGYTF	TGTGCCAGCAGCCCCCAGCTCACAGGGATCTATGGCTACACCTTC
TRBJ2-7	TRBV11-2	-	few	CASSLGGTARREQYF	TGTGCCAGCAGCTTAGGGGGTACTGCCCGTCGCGAGCAGTACTTC
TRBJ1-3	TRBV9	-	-	CASSGTAGNTIYF	TGTGCCAGCAGCGGGACAGCTGGAAACACCATATATTTT
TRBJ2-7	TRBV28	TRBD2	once	CASSPTSAGGSYEQYF	TGTGCCAGCAGTCCTACCTCAGCGGGAGGTTCCTACGAGCAGTACTTC
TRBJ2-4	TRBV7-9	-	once	CASSSLSGENIQYF	TGTGCCAGCAGCAGCTTATCCGGGGAAAACATTCAGTACTTC
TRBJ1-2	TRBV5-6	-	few	CASSLPGEANYGYTF	TGTGCCAGCAGCTTGCCGGGAGAGGCTAACTATGGCTACACCTTC
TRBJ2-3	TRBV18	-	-	CASSLQRRTDTQYF	TGTGCCAGCTCCCTACAGCGTCGCACAGATACGCAGTATTTT
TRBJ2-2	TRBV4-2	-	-	CASSQGHGESGELFF	TGTGCCAGCAGCCAAGGGCATGGGGAGTCCGGGGAGCTGTTTTTT
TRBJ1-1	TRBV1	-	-	CTSSQTATLKGPEAFF	TGCACCAGCAGCCAAACCGCTACCTTGAAAGGACCTGAAGCTTTCTTT
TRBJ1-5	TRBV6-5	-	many	CASKRDPTSNQPQHF	TGTGCCAGCAAAAGGGACCCCACTAGCAATCAGCCCCAGCATTTT